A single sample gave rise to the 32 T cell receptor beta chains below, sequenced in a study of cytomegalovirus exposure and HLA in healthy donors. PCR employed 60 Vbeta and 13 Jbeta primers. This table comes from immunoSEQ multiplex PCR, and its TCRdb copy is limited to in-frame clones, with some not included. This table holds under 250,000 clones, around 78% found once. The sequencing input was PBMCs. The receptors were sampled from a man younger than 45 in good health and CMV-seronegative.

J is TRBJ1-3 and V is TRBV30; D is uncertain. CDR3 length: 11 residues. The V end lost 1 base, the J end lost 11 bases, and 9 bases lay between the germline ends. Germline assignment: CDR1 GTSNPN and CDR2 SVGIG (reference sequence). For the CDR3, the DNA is TGTGCCTGGAGTGACCAGCGGTCCATATATTTT. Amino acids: CAWSDQRSIYF.

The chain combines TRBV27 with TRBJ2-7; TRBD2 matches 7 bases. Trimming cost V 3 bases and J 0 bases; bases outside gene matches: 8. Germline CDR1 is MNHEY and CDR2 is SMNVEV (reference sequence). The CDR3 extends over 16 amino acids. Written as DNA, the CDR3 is TGTGCCAGCAGTTTTATGGGGCTAGCGGACTCCTACGAGCAGTACTTC. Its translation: CASSFMGLADSYEQYF.

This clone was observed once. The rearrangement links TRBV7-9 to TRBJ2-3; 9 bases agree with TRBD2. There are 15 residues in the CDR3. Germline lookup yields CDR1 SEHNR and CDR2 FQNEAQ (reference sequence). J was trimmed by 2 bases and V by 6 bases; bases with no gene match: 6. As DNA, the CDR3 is TGTGCCAGCAGTTTGACTAGCGGAGACACAGATACGCAGTATTTT. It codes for CASSLTSGDTDTQYF.

The chain's CDR3 is CASRRQGARAANTGELFF. In DNA form, the CDR3 reads TGCGCCAGTCGCCGACAGGGGGCGCGGGCGGCGAACACCGGGGAGCTGTTTTTT. This rearrangement joins TRBV5-1 to TRBJ2-2; the match to TRBD1 covers 10 bases. Germline lookup yields CDR1 SGHRS and CDR2 YFSETQ. The CDR3 extends over 18 amino acids. Germline trimming cut 8 bases from V and 0 bases from J; bases unmatched to any gene: 13.

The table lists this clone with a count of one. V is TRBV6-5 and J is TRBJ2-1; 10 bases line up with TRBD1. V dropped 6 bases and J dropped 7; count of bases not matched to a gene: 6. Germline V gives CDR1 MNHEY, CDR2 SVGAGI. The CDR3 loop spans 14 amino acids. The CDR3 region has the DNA TGTGCCAGCAGGCACACGGGACAGGGGAATGAGCAGTTCTTC. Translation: CASRHTGQGNEQFF.

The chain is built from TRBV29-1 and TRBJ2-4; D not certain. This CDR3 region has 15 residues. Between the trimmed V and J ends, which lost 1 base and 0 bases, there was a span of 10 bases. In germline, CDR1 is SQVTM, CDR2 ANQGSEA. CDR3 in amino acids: CSVEAIGLAKNIQYF. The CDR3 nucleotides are TGCAGCGTTGAAGCGATCGGTTTAGCCAAAAACATTCAGTACTTC.

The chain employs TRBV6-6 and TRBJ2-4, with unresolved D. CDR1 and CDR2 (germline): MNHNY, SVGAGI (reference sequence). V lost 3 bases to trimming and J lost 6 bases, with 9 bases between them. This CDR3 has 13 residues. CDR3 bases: TGTGCCAGCAGTTATGAGTTCGGAAACATTCAGTACTTC. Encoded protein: CASSYEFGNIQYF.

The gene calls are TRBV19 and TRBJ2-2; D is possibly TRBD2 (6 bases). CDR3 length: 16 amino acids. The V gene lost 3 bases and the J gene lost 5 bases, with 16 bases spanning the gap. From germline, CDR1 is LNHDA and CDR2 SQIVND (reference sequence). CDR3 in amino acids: CASSIGGIGGTGELFF. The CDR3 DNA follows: TGTGCCAGTAGTATTGGGGGGATCGGCGGGACCGGGGAGCTGTTTTTT. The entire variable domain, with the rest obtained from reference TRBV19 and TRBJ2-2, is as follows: DGGITQSPKYLFRKEGQNVTLSCEQNLNHDAMYWYRQDPGQGLRLIYYSQIVNDFQKGDIAEGYSVSREKKESFPLTVTSAQKNPTAFYLCASSIGGIGGTGELFFGEGSRLTVL.

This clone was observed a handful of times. In nucleotides, the CDR3 is TGCGCCAGCAGCTCGACGACAGGAGGAACCTATGGCTACACCTTC. It encodes CASSSTTGGTYGYTF. This rearrangement joins TRBV5-1 to TRBJ1-2, with D perhaps TRBD1 (6 bases). This CDR3 has 15 residues. Germline loops: CDR1 SGHRS, CDR2 YFSETQ. Trimming took off 3 bases at V and 4 bases at J, with 16 bases between the two ends.

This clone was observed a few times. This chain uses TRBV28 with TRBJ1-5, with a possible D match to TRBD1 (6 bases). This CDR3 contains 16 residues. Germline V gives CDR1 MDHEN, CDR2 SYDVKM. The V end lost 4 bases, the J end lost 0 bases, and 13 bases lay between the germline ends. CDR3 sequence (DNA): TGTGCCAGCAGTTCTGGGAGGGGGTATAGCAATCAGCCCCAGCATTTT. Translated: CASSSGRGYSNQPQHF.

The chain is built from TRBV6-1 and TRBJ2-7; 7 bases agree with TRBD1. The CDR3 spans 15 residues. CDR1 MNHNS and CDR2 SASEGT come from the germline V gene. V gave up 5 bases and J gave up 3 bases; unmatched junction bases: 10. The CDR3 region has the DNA TGTGCCAGCAGTCCGAAGGGACAGACCTACTACGAGCAGTACTTC. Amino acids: CASSPKGQTYYEQYF.

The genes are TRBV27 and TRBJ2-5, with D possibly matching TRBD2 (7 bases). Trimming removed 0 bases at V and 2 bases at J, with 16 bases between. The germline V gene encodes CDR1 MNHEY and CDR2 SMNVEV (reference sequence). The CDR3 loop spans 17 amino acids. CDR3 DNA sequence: TGTGCCAGCAGTTTATCCGAAGGGGGGGCAGGACAAGAGACCCAGTACTTC. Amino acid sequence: CASSLSEGGAGQETQYF.

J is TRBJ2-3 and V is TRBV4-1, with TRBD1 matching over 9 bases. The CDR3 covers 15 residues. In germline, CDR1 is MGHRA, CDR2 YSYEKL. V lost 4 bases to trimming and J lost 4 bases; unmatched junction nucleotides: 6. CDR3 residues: CASSRTGTGSDTQYF. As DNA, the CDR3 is TGCGCCAGCAGCCGAACCGGGACAGGGTCAGATACGCAGTATTTT.

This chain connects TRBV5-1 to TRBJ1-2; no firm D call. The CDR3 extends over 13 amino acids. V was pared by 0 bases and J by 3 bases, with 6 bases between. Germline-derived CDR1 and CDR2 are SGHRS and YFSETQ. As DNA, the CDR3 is TGCGCCAGCAGCTTGGACAGTTACTATGGCTACACCTTC. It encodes CASSLDSYYGYTF.

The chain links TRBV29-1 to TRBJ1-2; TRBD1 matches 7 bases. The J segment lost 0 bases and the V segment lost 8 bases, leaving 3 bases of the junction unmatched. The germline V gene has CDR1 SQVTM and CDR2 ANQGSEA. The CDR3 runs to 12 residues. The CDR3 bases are TGCAGCTTGGGACAGACTAACTATGGCTACACCTTC. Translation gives CSLGQTNYGYTF. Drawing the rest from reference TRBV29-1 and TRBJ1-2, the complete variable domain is SAVISQKPSRDICQRGTSLTIQCQVDSQVTMMFWYRQQPGQSLTLIATANQGSEATYESGFVIDKFPISRPNLTFSTLTVSNMSPEDSSIYLCSLGQTNYGYTFGSGTRLTVV.

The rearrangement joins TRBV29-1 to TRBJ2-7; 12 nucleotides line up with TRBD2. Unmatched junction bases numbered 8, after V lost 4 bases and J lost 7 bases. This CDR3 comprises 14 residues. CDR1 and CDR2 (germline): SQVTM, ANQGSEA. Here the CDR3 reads CSVGWTSGAGEQYF. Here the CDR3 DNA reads TGCAGCGTTGGTTGGACTAGCGGGGCTGGGGAGCAGTACTTC.

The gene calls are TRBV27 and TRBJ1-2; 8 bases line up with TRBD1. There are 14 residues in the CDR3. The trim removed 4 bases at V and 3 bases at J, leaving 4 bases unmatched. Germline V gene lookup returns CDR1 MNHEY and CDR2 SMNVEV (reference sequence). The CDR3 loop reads CASSSRQGYYGYTF. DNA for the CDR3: TGTGCCAGCAGTTCCAGACAGGGGTACTATGGCTACACCTTC.

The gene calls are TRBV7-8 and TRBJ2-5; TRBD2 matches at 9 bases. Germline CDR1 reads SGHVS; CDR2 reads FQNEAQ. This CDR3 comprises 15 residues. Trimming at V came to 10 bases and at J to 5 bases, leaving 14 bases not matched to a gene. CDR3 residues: CATPSGDEPGETQYF. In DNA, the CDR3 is TGTGCCACACCTAGCGGGGACGAGCCAGGGGAGACCCAGTACTTC. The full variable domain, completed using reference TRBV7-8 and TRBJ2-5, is GAGVSQSPRYKVAKRGQDVALRCDPISGHVSLFWYQQALGQGPEFLTYFQNEAQLDKSGLPSDRFFAERPEGSVSTLKIQRTQQEDSAVYLCATPSGDEPGETQYFGPGTRLLVL.

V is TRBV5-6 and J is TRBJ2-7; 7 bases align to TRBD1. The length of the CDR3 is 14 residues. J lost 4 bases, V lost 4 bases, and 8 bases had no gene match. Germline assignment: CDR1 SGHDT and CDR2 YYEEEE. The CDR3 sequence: CASSGRTGRYEQYF. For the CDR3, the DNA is TGTGCCAGCAGCGGCCGGACAGGAAGATACGAGCAGTACTTC.

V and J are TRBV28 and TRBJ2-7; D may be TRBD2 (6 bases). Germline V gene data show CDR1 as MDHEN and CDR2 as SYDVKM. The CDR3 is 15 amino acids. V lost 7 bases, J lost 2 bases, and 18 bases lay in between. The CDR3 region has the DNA TGTGCCAGCATCGTCGAATCGCGGGGTACCTACGAGCAGTACTTC. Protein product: CASIVESRGTYEQYF.

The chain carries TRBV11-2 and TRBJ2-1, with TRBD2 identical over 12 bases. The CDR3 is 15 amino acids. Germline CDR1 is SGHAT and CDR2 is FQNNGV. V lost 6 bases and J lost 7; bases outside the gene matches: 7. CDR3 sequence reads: CASSLLAGGMNEQFF. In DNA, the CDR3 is TGTGCCAGCAGTTTACTAGCGGGAGGTATGAATGAGCAGTTCTTC.

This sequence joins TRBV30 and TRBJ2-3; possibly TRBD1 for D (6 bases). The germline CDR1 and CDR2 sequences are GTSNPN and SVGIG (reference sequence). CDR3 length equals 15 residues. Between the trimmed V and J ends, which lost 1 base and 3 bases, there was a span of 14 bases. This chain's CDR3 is CAWSEQGRLTDTQYF. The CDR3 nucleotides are TGTGCCTGGAGTGAACAGGGTCGGTTGACAGATACGCAGTATTTT.

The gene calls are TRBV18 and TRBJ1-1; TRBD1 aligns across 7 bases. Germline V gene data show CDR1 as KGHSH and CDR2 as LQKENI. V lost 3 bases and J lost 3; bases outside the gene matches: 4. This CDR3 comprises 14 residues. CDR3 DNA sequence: TGTGCCAGCTCACCGTGGCAGGGGGACACTGAAGCTTTCTTT. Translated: CASSPWQGDTEAFF. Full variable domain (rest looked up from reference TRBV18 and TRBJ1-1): NAGVMQNPRHLVRRRGQEARLRCSPMKGHSHVYWYRQLPEEGLKFMVYLQKENIIDESGMPKERFSAEFPKEGPSILRIQQVVRGDSAAYFCASSPWQGDTEAFFGQGTRLTVV.

As DNA, the CDR3 is TGTGCCAGCAGTTACTCCGAGTTCTCCTACGAGCAGTACTTC. Amino acids: CASSYSEFSYEQYF. The rearrangement uses TRBV6-6 and TRBJ2-7; D unclear. The CDR3 has 14 amino acids. The germline V and J ends were trimmed by 0 bases and 0 bases, with 6 bases remaining between them. Germline CDR1 is MNHNY and CDR2 is SVGAGI (reference sequence).

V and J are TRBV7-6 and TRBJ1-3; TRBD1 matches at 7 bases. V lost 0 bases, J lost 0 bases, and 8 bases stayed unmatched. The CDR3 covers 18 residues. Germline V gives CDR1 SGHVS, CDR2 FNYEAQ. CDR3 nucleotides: TGTGCCAGCAGCTTAGCTGTAAACAGGGGTGCCTCTGGAAACACCATATATTTT. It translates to CASSLAVNRGASGNTIYF. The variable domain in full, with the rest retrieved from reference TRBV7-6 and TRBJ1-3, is GAGVSQSPRYKVTKRGQDVALRCDPISGHVSLYWYRQALGQGPEFLTYFNYEAQQDKSGLPNDRFSAERPEGSISTLTIQRTEQRDSAMYRCASSLAVNRGASGNTIYFGEGSWLTVV.

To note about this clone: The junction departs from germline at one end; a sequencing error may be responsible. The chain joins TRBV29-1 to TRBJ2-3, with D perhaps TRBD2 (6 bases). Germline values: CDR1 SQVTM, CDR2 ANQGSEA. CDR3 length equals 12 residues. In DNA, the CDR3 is TGTACTCTGGGGGGACCCACAGATACGCAGTATTTT. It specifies CTLGGPTDTQYF.

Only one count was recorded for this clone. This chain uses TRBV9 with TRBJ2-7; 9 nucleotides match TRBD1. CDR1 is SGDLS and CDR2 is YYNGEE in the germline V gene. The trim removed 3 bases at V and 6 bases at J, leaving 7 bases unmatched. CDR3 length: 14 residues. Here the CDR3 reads CASSARDRAIEQYF. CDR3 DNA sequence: TGTGCCAGCAGCGCCCGGGACAGGGCGATCGAGCAGTACTTC.

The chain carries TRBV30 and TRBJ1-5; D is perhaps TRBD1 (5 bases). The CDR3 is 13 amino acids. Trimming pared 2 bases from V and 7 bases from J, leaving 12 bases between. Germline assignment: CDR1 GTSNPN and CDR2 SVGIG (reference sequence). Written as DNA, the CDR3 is TGTGCCTGGAGTCCGACAGATTGGCAGCCCCAGCATTTT. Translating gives CAWSPTDWQPQHF.

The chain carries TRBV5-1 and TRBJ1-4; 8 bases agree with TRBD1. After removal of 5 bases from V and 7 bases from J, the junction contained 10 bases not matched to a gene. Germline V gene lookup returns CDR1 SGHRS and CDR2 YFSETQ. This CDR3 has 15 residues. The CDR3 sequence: CASRSPGQAFEKLFF. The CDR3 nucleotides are TGCGCCAGCAGATCACCGGGACAGGCTTTTGAAAAACTGTTTTTT.

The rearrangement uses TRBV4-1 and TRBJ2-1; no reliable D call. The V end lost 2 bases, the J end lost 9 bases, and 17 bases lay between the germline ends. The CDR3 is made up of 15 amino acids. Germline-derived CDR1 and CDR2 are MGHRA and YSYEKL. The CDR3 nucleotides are TGCGCCAGCAGCCAACTGACTGTCCTGTTCAGTGAGCAGTTCTTC. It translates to CASSQLTVLFSEQFF.

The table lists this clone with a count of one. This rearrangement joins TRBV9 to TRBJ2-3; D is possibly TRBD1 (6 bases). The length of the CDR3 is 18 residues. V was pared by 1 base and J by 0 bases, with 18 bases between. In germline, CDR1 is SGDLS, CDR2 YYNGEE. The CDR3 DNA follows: TGTGCCAGCAGCGTATCAATATCGGAGAGGGGGAGCACAGATACGCAGTATTTT. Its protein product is CASSVSISERGSTDTQYF.

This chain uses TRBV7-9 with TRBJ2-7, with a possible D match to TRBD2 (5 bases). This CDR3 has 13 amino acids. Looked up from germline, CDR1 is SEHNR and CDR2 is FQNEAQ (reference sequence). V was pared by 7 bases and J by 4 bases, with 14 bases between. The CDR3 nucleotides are TGTGCCAGCACTCTAGGTTCGGGATACGAGCAGTACTTC. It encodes CASTLGSGYEQYF.